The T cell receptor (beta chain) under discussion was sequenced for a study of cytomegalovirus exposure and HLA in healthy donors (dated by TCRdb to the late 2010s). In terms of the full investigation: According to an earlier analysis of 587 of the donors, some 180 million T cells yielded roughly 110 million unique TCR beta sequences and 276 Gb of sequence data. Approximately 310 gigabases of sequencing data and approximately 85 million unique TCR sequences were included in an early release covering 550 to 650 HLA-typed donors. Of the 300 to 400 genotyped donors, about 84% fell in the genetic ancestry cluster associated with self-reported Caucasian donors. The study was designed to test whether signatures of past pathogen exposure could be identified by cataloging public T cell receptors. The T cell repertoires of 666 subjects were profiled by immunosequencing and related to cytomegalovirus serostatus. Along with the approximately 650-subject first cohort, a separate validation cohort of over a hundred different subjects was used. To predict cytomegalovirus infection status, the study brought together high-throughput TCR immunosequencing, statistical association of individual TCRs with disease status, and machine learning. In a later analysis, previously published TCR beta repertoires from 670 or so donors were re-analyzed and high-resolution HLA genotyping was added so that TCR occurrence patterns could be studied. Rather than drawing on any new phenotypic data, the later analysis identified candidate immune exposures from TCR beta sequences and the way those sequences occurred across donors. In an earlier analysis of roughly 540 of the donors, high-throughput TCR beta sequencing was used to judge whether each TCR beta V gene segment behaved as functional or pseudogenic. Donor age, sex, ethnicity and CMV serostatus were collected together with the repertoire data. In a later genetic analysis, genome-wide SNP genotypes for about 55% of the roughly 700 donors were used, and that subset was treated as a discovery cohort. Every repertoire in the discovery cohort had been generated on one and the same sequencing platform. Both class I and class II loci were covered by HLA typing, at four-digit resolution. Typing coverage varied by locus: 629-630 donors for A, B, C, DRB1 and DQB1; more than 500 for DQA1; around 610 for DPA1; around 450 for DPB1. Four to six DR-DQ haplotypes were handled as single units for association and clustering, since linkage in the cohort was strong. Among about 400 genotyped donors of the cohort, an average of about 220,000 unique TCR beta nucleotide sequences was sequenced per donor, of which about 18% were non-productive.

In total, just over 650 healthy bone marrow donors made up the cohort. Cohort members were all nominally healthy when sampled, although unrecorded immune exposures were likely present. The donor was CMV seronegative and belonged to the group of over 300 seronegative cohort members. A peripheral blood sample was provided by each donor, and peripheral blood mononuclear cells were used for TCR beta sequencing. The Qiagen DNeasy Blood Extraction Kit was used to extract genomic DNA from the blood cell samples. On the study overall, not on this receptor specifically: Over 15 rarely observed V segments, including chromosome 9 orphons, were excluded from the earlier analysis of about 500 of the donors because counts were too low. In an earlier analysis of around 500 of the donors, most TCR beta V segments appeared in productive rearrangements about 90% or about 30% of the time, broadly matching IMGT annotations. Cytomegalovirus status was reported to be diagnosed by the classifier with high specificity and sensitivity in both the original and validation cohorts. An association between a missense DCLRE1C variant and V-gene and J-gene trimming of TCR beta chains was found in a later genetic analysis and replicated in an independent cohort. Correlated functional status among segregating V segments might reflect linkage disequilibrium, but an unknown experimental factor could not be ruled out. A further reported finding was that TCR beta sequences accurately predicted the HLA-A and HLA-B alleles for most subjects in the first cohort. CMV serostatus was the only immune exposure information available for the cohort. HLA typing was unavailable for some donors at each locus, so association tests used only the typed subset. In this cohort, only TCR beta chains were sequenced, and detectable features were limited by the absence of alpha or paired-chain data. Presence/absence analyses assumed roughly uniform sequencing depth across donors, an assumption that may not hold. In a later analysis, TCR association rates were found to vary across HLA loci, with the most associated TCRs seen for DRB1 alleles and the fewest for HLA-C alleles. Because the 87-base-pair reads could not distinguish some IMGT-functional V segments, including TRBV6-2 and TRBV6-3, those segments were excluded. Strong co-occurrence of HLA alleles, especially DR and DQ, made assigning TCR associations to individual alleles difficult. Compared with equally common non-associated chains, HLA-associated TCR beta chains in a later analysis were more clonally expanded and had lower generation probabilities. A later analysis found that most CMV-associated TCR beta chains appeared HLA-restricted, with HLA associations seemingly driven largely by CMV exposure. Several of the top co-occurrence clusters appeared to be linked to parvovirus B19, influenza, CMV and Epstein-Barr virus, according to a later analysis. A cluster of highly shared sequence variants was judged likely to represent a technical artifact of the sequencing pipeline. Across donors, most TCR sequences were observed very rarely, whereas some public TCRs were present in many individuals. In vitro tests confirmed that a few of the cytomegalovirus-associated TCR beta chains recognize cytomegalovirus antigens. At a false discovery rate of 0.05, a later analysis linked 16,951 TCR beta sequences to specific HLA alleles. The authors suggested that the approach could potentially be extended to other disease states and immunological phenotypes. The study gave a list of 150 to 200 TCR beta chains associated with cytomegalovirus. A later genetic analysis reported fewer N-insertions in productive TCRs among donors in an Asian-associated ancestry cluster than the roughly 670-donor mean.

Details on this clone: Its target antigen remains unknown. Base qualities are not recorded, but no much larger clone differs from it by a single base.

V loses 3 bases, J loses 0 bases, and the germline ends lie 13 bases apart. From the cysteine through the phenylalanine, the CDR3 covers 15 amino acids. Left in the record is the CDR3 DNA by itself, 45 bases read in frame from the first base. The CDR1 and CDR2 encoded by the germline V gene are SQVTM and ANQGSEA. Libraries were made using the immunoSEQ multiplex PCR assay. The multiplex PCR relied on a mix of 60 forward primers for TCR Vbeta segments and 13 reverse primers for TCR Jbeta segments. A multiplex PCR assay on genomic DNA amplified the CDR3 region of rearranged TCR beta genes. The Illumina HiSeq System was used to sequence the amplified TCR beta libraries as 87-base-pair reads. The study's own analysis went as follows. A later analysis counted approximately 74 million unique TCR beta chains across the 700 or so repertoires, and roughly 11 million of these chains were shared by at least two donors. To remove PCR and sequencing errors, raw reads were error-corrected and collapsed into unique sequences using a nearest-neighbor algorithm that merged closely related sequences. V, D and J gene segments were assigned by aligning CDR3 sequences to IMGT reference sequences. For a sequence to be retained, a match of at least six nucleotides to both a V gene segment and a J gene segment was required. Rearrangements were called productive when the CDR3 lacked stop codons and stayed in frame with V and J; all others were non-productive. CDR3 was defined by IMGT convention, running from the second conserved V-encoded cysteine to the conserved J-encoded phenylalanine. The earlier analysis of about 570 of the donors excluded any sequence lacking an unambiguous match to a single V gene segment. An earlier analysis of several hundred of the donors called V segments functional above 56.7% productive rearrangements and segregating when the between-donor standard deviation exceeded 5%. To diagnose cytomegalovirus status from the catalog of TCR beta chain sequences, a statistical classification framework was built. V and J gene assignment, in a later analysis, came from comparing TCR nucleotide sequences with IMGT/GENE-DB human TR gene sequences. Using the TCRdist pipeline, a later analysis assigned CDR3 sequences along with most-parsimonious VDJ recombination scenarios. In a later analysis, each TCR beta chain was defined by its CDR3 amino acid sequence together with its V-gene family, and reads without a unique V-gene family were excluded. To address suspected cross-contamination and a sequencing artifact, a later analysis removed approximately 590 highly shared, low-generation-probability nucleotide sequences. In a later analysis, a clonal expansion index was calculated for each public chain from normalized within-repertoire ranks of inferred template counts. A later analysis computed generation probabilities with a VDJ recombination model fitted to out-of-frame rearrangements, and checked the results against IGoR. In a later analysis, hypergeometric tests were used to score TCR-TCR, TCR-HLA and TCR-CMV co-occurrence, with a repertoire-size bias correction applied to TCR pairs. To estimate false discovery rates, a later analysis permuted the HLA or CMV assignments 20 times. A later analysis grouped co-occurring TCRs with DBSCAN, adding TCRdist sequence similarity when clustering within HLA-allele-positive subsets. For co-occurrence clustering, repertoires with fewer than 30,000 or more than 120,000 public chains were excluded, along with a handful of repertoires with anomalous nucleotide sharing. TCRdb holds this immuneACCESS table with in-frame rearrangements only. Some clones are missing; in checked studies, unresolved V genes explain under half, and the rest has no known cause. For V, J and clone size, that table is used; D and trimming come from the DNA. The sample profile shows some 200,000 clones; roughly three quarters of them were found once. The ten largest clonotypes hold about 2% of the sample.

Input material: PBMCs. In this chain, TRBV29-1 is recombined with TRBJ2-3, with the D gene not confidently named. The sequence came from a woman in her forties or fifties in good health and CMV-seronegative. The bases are TGCAGCGTTGATAATCTCTCCGGGAGCACAGATACGCAGTATTTT. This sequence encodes CSVDNLSGSTDTQYF.